The source of this TCR beta chain is a study of T cells in tuberculosis. Background on the study: This South African cohort compared adolescents with or without latent tuberculosis against adults with active tuberculosis.

The method was immunoSEQ multiplex PCR; TCRdb's version includes in-frame clones alone and lacks a portion of them. The sample shows around 45,000 clones, around 94% of them seen only once. The germline V and J ends were trimmed by 3 bases and 9 bases, with 9 bases remaining between them. Germline CDR1 and CDR2: SEHNR and FQNEAQ (reference sequence). This CDR3 spans 12 amino acids. The sequence came from a donor between 10 and 35 years old with latent tuberculosis or without tuberculosis infection. Some clones in this sample may be carry-over from other donors' samples. Sequenced: PBMCs. The rearrangement links TRBV7-9 to TRBJ2-1; D ambiguous. The CDR3 loop reads CASSFSLGEQFF. Written as DNA, the CDR3 is TGTGCCAGCAGCTTTAGCCTAGGTGAGCAGTTCTTC.